This TCR beta chain was profiled in a study of cytomegalovirus exposure and HLA in healthy donors. The CDR3 is made up of 12 amino acids. Germline V gives CDR1 GTSNPN, CDR2 SVGIG (reference sequence). V was trimmed by 0 bases and J by 11 bases, leaving 11 bases between them. The PCR employed 60 Vbeta primers together with 13 Jbeta primers. TCRdb's copy holds only in-frame clones and misses some; the assay was immunoSEQ multiplex PCR. Altogether approximately 110,000 clones are present, 70% being singletons, with the ten largest covering roughly 10%. Points on this clone: The antigen remains unidentified.

General study findings and limits: For TCR beta chains, V- and J-gene trimming was later linked to a missense DCLRE1C variant.

Sequencing used PBMCs. This rearrangement joins TRBV30 to TRBJ1-5; D perhaps matches TRBD1 (6 bases). The TCR originated in a man under 40 in good health and CMV-seropositive. DNA of the CDR3: TGTGCCTGGAGTGTAGAACCAGGGGCCCAGCATTTT. It codes for CAWSVEPGAQHF.